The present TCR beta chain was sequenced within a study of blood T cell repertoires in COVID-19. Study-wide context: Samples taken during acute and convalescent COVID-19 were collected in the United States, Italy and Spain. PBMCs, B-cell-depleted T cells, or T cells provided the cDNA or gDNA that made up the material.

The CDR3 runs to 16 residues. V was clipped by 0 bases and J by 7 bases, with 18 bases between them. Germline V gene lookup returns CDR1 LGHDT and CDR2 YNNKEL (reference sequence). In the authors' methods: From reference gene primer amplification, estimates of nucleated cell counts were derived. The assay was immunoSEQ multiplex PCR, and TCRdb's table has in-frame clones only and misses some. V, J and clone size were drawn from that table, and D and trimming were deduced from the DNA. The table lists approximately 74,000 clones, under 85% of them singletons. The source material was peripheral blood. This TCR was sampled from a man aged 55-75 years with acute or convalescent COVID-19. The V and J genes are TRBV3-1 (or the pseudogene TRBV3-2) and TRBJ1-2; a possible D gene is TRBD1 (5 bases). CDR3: CASSQDVLGRASGYTF. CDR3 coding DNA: TGTGCCAGCAGCCAAGATGTGTTAGGCAGGGCGAGTGGCTACACCTTC.